This T cell receptor beta chain was identified during a study of T-cell reconstitution after alpha-beta-depleted transplantation in children. Germline CDR1 and CDR2: SNHLY and FYNNEI. This CDR3 contains 14 residues. V was trimmed by 6 bases and J by 1 base, leaving 10 bases between them. Unique molecular identifiers tagged the TCRbeta library. A single record per CDR3 protein comes from TCRdb applying MiXCR to the PCR reads. The profile shows a few hundred thousand distinct CDR3 sequences, about 9.6% of them singletons. Specimen: PBMCs from the stem cell graft donor, collected from the stem cell graft. This clonotype was obtained from a human donor who donated a stem cell graft to a child with SCID. The chain joins TRBV2 to TRBJ1-5; weak D call: TRBD1 (6 bases). The CDR3 here is CASRKDSSNQPQHF. CDR3 DNA: TGTGCCAGCAGGAAGGACAGCAGCAATCAGCCCCAGCATTTT.